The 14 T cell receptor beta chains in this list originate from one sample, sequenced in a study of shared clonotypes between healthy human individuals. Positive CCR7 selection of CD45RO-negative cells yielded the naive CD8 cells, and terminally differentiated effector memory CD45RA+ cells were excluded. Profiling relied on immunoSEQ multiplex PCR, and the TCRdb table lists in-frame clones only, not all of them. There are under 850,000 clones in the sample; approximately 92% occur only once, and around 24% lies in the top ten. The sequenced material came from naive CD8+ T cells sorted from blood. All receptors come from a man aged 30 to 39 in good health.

CDR3 DNA sequence: TGTGCCAGCAGCCCTCACGGGACTAGCGCGTTCAATGAGCAGTTCTTC. It encodes CASSPHGTSAFNEQFF. V is TRBV11-3 and J is TRBJ2-1; 10 positions match TRBD2. V lost 5 bases to trimming and J lost 6 bases; unmatched junction nucleotides: 10. Germline assignment: CDR1 SGHNT and CDR2 YENEEA. This CDR3 is built from 16 residues.

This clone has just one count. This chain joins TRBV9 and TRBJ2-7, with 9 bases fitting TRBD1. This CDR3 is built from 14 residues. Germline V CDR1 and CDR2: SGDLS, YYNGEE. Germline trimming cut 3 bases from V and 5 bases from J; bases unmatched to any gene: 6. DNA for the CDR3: TGTGCCAGCAGCGAAGGGGACAGGGTCCACGAGCAGTACTTC. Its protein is CASSEGDRVHEQYF.

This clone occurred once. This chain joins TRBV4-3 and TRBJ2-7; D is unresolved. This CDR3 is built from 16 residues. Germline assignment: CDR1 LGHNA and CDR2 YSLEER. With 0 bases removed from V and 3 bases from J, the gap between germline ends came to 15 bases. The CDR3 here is CASSQDSDGTFYEQYF. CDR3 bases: TGCGCCAGCAGCCAAGATTCCGACGGAACTTTCTACGAGCAGTACTTC.

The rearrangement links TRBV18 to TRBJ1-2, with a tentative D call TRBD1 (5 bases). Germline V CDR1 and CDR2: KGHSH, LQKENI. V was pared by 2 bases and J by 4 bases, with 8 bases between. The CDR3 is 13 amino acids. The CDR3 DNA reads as TGTGCCAGCTCACCAAATGACAGCTATGGCTACACCTTC. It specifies CASSPNDSYGYTF.

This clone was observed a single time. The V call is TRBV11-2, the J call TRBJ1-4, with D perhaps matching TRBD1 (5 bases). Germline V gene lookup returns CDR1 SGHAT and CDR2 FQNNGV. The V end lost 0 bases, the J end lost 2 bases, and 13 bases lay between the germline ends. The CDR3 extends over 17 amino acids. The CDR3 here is CASSLEPVEGTNEKLFF. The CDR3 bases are TGTGCCAGCAGCTTAGAGCCAGTAGAGGGGACTAATGAAAAACTGTTTTTT.

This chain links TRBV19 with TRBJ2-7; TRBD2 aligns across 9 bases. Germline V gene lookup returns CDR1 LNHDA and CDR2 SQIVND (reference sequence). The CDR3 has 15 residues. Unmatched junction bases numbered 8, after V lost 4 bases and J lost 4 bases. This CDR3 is CASSTRISGSYEQYF. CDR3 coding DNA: TGTGCCAGTAGTACCCGGATTAGCGGGAGTTACGAGCAGTACTTC.

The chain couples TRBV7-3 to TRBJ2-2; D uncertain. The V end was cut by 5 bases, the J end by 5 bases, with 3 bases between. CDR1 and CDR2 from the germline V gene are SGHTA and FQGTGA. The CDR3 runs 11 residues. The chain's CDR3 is CASSQTGELFF. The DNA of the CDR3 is TGTGCCAGCAGCCAGACCGGGGAGCTGTTTTTT.

The CDR3 DNA sequence: TGTGCCAGCAGTCTCGGAGTAAAGAATACCAATGAGCAGTTCTTC. It specifies CASSLGVKNTNEQFF. The V gene is TRBV6-4, the J gene TRBJ2-1, with no clear D. The length of the CDR3 is 15 residues. Trimming cost V 5 bases and J 6 bases, with 17 bases left between them. Germline lookup yields CDR1 MRHNA and CDR2 SNTAGT.

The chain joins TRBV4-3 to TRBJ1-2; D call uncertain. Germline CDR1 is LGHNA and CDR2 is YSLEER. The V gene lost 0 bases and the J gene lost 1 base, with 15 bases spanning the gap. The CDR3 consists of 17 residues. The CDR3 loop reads CASSQDFGVGVNYGYTF. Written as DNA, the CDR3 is TGCGCCAGCAGCCAAGATTTTGGGGTCGGGGTTAACTATGGCTACACCTTC.

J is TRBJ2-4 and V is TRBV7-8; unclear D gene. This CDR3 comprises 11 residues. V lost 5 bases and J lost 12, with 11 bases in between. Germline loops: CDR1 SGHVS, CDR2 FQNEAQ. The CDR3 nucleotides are TGTGCCAGCAGCCCTTTGCCGGATCAGTACTTC. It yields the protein CASSPLPDQYF.

In DNA, the CDR3 is TGTGCCAGCAGGCTCTCGGCGAATGAAGCTTTCTTT. Protein product: CASRLSANEAFF. V gene TRBV28 combines with J gene TRBJ1-1; D is undetermined. In germline, CDR1 is MDHEN, CDR2 SYDVKM. The V end lost 6 bases, the J end lost 7 bases, and 12 bases lay between the germline ends. The CDR3 consists of 12 residues.

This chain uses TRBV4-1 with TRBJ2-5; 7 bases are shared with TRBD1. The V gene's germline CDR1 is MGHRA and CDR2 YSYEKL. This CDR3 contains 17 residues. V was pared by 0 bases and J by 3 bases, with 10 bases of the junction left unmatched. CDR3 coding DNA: TGCGCCAGCAGCCAAGAAACCGGGACAGTTTTTGAAGAGACCCAGTACTTC. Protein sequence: CASSQETGTVFEETQYF.

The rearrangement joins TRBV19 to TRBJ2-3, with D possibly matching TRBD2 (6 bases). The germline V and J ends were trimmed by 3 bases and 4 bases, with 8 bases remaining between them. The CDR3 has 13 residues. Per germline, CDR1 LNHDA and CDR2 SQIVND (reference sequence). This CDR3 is CASSMEGSDTQYF. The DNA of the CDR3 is TGTGCCAGTAGTATGGAGGGCTCAGATACGCAGTATTTT.

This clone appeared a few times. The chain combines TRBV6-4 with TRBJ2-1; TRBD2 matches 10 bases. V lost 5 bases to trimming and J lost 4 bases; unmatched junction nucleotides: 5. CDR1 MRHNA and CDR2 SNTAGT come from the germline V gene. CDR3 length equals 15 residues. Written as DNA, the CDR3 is TGTGCCAGCAGTCCCGGGACTAGCGAGTACAATGAGCAGTTCTTC. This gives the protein CASSPGTSEYNEQFF.